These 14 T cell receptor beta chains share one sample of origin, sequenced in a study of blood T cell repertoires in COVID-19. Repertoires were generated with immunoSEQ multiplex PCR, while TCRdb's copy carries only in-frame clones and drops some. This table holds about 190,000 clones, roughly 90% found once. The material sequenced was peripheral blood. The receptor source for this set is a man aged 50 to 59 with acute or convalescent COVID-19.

This CDR3 is CASSPGHGGARETQYF. DNA of the CDR3: TGTGCCAGCAGCCCCGGTCACGGGGGGGCCAGAGAGACCCAGTACTTC. V usage is TRBV7-3 and J usage is TRBJ2-5, with 8 bases that match TRBD2. There are 16 residues in the CDR3. After removal of 5 bases from V and 4 bases from J, the junction contained 12 bases not matched to a gene. Germline V lookup: CDR1 SGHTA, CDR2 FQGTGA.

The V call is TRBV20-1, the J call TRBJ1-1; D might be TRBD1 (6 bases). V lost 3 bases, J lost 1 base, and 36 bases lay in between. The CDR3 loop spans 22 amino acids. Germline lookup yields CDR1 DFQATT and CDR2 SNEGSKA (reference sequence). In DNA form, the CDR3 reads TGCAGTGCTAGTAGTCGCCCGACATCAGGCAACAGGGTTTCACGATGGAACACTGAAGCTTTCTTT. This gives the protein CSASSRPTSGNRVSRWNTEAFF.

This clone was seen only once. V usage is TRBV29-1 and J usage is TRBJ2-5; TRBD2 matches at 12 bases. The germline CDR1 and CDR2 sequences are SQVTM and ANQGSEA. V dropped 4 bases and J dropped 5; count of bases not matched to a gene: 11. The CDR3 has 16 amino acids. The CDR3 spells CSVGRLAGEGSETQYF. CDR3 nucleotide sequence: TGCAGCGTTGGTAGACTAGCGGGAGAAGGTAGCGAGACCCAGTACTTC.

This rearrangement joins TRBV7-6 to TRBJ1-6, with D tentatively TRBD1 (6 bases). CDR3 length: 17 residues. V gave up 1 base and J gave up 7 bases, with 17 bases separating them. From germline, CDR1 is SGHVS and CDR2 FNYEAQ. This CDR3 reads CASSLVAGRTANSPLHF. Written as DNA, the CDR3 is TGTGCCAGCAGCTTAGTGGCGGGTAGGACAGCAAATTCACCCCTCCACTTT.

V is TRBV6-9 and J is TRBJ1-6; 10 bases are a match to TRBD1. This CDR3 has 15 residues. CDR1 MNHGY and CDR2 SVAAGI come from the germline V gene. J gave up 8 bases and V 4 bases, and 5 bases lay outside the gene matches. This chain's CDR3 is CASSSTGQGHSPLHF. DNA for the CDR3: TGTGCCAGCAGTTCCACGGGACAGGGGCATTCACCCCTCCACTTT.

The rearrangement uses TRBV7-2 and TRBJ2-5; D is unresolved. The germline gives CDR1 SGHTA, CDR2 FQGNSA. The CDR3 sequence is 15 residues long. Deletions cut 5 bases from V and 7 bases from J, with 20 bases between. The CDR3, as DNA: TGTGCCAGCAGCCCTATGCCCGCCCCGACGGGGACCCAGTACTTC. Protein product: CASSPMPAPTGTQYF.

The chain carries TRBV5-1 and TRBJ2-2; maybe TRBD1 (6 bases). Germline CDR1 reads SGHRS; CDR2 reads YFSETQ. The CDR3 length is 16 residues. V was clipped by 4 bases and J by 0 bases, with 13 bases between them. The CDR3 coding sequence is TGCGCCAGCAGCCCAAACAGGGCACCGAACACCGGGGAGCTGTTTTTT. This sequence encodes CASSPNRAPNTGELFF.

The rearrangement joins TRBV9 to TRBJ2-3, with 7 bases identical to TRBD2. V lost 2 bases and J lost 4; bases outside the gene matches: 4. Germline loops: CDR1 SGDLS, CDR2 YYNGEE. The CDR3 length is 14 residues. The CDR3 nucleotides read TGTGCCAGCAGCGTGGCGGGAGTAGCAGATACGCAGTATTTT. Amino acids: CASSVAGVADTQYF.

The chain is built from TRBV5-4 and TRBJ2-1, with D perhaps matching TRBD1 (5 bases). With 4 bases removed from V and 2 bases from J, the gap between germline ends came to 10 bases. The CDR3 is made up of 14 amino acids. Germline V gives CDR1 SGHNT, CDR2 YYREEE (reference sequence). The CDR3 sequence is CASSPDTTYNEQFF. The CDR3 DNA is TGTGCCAGCAGCCCGGACACAACCTACAATGAGCAGTTCTTC.

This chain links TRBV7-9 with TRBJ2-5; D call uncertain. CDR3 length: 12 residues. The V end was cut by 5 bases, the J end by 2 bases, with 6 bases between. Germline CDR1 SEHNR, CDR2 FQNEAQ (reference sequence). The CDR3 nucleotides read TGTGCCAGCAGCATCAGTCAAGAGACCCAGTACTTC. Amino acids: CASSISQETQYF.

In DNA, the CDR3 is TGTGCCAGCGCCTCGCTAGCGGGTTTTTACAATGAGCAGTTCTTC. Amino acid sequence: CASASLAGFYNEQFF. The V and J genes are TRBV6-5 and TRBJ2-1, with 8 bases fitting TRBD2. Germline CDR1 and CDR2: MNHEY and SVGAGI. The CDR3 is made up of 15 amino acids. Germline trimming cut 8 bases from V and 4 bases from J; bases unmatched to any gene: 10.

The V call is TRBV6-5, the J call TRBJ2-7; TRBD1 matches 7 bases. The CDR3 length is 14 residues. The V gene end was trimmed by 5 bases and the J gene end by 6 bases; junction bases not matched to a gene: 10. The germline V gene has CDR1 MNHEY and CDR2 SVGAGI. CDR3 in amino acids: CASSPKGYRGEQYV. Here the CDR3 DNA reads TGTGCCAGCAGTCCGAAGGGATACAGGGGCGAGCAGTACGTC.

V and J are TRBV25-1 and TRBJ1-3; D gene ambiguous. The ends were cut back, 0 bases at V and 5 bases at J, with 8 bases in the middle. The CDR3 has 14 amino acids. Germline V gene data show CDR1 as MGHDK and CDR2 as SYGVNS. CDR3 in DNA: TGTGCCAGCAGTGAATATAGGGAGAGAAACACCATATATTTT. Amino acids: CASSEYRERNTIYF.

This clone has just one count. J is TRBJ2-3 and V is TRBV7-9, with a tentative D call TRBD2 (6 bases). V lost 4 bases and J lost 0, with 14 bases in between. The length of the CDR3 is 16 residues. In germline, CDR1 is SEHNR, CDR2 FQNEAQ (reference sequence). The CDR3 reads CASSWGLVLSTDTQYF. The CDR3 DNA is TGTGCCAGCAGCTGGGGACTCGTCCTAAGCACAGATACGCAGTATTTT.